The 4 T cell receptor beta chains below come from one sample, sequenced in a study of neurological immune-mediated disorders. TCRdb reprocessed the 5' RACE reads with MiXCR, giving one entry per CDR3 protein. The sample contains more than 75,000 distinct CDR3 sequences, approximately 4.6% of which appear only once. Time point defined: longitudinal time-point 3. Sequencing was performed on PBMCs. Receptors originate from an older woman with multiple sclerosis.

This clonotype was counted ten times or more. The chain uses TRBV5-5 and TRBJ2-7, with D hard to call. The germline gives CDR1 SGHKS, CDR2 YYEKEE (reference sequence). This CDR3 contains 11 residues. V lost 3 bases, J lost 0 bases, and 1 base lay in between. The CDR3 DNA reads TGTGCCAGCAGCTACTCCTACGAGCAGTACTTC. Translated, it gives CASSYSYEQYF.

This clonotype was seen at least ten times. This rearrangement joins TRBV7-2 to TRBJ2-5; possible D gene TRBD2, 6 bases. The CDR3 is made up of 15 amino acids. Trimming left V 3 bases short and J 4 bases short, with 15 bases between. Germline V gives CDR1 SGHTA, CDR2 FQGNSA. The CDR3 reads CASSLEFWGVETQYF. For the CDR3, the DNA is TGTGCCAGCAGCTTGGAGTTTTGGGGGGTAGAGACCCAGTACTTC.

This clonotype has ten or more counts. The gene calls are TRBV20-1 and TRBJ2-3; 11 bases are shared with TRBD2. The CDR3 covers 16 residues. J was trimmed by 5 bases and V by 0 bases; bases with no gene match: 7. Per the germline V gene, CDR1 is DFQATT and CDR2 is SNEGSKA (reference sequence). The CDR3 DNA follows: TGCAGTGCTAGAGACCCGACTAGCGGGGTGGGAGATACGCAGTATTTT. It yields the protein CSARDPTSGVGDTQYF.

Many counts were recorded for this clonotype. The V and J genes are TRBV24-1 and TRBJ2-1; unclear D gene. V was clipped by 12 bases and J by 6 bases, with 20 bases between them. The CDR3 totals 14 residues. Germline V CDR1 and CDR2: KGHDR, SFDVKD. As DNA, the CDR3 is TGTGCCGTCCATACGGGTCTAGTGGGCAATGAGCAGTTCTTC. Encoded protein: CAVHTGLVGNEQFF.